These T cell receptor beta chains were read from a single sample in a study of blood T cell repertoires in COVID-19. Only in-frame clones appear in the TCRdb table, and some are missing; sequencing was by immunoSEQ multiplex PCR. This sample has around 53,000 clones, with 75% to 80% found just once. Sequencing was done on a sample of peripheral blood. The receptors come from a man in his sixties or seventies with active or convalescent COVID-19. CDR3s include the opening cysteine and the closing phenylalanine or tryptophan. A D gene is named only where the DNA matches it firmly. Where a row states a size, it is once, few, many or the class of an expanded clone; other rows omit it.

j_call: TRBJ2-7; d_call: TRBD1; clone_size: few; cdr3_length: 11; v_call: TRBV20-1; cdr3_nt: TGCAGTGCTGGGACAGGGTACGAGCAGTACTTC; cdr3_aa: CSAGTGYEQYF
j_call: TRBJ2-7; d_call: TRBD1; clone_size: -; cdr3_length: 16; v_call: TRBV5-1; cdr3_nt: TGCGCCAGCAGCCCTCTCCAGGGACAGGGAGGATACGAGCAGTACTTC; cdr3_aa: CASSPLQGQGGYEQYF
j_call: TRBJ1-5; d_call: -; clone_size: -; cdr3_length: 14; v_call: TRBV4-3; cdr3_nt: TGCGCCAGCAGCCAATCGTACAGCCCAAGGCCCCAGCATTTT; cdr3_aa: CASSQSYSPRPQHF
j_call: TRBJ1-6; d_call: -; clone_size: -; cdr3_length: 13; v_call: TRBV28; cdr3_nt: TGTGCCAGCCAAGGGGACATGCGGTCACCCCTCCACTTT; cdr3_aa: CASQGDMRSPLHF
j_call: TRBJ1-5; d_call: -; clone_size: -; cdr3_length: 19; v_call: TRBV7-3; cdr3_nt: TGTGCCAGCAGCTTAATTCCCCACGGCAGGGAAACCTACAATCAGCCCCAGCATTTT; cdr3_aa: CASSLIPHGRETYNQPQHF
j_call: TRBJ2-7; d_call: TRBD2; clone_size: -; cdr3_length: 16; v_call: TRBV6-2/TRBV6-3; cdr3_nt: TGTGCCAGCAGTTACCCAGCAAGCGGGATATCCTACGAGCAGTACTTC; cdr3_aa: CASSYPASGISYEQYF
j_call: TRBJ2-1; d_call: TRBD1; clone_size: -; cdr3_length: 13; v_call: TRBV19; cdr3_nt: TGTGCCAGCGCGGGACAGGGGTACAATGAGCAGTTCTTC; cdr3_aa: CASAGQGYNEQFF
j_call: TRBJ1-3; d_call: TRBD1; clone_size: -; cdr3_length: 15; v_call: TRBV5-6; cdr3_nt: TGTGCCAGCAGCCCAACAGGGGGGACTGGAAACACCATATATTTT; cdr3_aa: CASSPTGGTGNTIYF
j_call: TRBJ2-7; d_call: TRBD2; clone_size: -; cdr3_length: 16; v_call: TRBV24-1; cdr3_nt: TGTGCCACCAGTGATCCAGGACTAGCGGGATCCGACGAGCAGTACTTC; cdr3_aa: CATSDPGLAGSDEQYF
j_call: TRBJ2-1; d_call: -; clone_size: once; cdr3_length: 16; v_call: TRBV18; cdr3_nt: TGTGCCAGCTCACCTCTGGGCTCTGGCTCCTACAATGAGCAGTTCTTC; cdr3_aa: CASSPLGSGSYNEQFF
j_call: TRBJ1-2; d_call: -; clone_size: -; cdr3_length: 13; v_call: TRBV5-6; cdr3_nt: TGTGCCAGCAGCTTAATACTTAACTATGGCTACACCTTC; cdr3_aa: CASSLILNYGYTF
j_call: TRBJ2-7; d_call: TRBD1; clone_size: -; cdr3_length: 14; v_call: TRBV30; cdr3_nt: TGTGCCTGGACCCTGACAGGGGGCAGTTACGAGCAGTACTTC; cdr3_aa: CAWTLTGGSYEQYF
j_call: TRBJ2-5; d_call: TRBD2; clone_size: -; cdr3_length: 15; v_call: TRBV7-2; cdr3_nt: TGTGCCAGCAGCCGGACTAGCGGGGGGGCTCAGACCCAGTACTTC; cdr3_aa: CASSRTSGGAQTQYF
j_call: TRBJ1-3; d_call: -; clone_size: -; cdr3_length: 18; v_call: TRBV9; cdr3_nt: TGTGCCACCAAGAAAACCAAACAGCCTTACCTCTCTGGAAACACCATATATTTT; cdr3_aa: CATKKTKQPYLSGNTIYF
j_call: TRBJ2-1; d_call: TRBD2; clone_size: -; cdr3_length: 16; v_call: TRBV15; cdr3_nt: TGTGCCACCAGCATCCGACTAGCGGGAGGAAACAATGAGCAGTTCTTC; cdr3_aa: CATSIRLAGGNNEQFF
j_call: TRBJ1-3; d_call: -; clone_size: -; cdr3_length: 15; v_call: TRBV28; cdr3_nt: TGTGCCAGCAGTCCGGCGGTCGGGGCTGGAAACACCATATATTTT; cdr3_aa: CASSPAVGAGNTIYF
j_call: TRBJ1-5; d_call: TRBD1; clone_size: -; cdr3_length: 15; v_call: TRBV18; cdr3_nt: TGTGCCAGCTCACCATCGGGACAGGGAAGTCAGCCCCAGCATTTT; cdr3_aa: CASSPSGQGSQPQHF
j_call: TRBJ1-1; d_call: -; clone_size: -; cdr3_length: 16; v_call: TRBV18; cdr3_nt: TGTGCCAGCTCACCAACAAGGGGGACGGCGGACACTGAAGCTTTCTTT; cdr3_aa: CASSPTRGTADTEAFF
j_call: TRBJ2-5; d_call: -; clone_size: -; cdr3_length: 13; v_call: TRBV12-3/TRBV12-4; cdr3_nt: TGTGCCAGCAGTTTACATGAGGGTGAGACCCAGTACTTC; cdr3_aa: CASSLHEGETQYF
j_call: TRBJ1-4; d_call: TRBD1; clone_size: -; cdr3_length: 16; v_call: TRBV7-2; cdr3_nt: TGTGCCAGCAGCCCCACTACCGGGACAGGGGTTGGAAAACTGTTTTTT; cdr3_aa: CASSPTTGTGVGKLFF
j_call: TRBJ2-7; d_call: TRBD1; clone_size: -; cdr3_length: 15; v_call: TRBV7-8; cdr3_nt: TGTGCCAGCAGCTTCAGGACAGGGGGCGAGTACGAGCAGTACTTC; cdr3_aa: CASSFRTGGEYEQYF
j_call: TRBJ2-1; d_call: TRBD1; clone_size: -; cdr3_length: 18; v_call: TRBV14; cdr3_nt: TGTGCCAGCAGCCAAGACAAGAGGGGACAGGGGGGTTACAATGAGCAGTTCTTC; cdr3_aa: CASSQDKRGQGGYNEQFF
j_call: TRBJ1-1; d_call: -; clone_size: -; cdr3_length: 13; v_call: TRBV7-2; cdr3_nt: TGTGCCAGCAGCTTAGATAGTTACACTGAAGCTTTCTTT; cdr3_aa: CASSLDSYTEAFF
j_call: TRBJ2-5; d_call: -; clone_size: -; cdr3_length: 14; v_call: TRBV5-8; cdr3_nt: TGTGCCAGCAGCTCGCAGGGGGGTACAGAGACCCAGTACTTC; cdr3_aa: CASSSQGGTETQYF
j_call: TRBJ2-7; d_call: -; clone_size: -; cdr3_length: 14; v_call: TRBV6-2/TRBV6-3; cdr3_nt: TGTGCCAGCAGTTACACGGGGGACCCCTACGAGCAGTACTTC; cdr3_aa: CASSYTGDPYEQYF
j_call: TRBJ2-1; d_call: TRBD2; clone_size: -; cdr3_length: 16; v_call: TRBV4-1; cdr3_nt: TGCGCCAGCAGCCCGCTGGGACTAGCGGGAATAGACGAGCAGTTCTTC; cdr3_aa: CASSPLGLAGIDEQFF
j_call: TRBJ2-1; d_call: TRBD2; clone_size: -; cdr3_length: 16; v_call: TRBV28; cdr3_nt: TGTGCCAGCAGTTCCTCTAGCGGGGGTGGTTACAATGAGCAGTTCTTC; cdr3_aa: CASSSSSGGGYNEQFF
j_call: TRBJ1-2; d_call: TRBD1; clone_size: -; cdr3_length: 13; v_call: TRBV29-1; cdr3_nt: TGCAGCGCATGGACAGGGGCCTTCTATGGCTACACCTTC; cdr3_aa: CSAWTGAFYGYTF
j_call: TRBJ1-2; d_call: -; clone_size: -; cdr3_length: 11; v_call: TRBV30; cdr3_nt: TGTGCCTGGAGTGTGGAAAGGGGATACACCTTC; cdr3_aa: CAWSVERGYTF
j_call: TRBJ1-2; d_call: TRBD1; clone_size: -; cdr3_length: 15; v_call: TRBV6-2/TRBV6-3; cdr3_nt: TGTGCCAGCAGACCTCACGGGACAGGGGAGTATGGCTACACCTTC; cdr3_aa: CASRPHGTGEYGYTF
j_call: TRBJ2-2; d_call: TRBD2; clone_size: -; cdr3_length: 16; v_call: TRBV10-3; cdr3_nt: TGTGCCATCAGTGATGGAACTAGCGGGATTAGCGGGGAGCTGTTTTTT; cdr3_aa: CAISDGTSGISGELFF
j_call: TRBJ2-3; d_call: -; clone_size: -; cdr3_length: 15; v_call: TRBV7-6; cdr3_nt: TGTGCCAGCAGCTCTTACAGGGCCAGTACAGATACGCAGTATTTT; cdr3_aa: CASSSYRASTDTQYF
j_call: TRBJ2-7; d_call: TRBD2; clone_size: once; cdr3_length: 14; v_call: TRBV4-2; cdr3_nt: TGTGCCAGCAGCCGGACTAGCGACTCCTACGAGCAGTACTTC; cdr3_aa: CASSRTSDSYEQYF
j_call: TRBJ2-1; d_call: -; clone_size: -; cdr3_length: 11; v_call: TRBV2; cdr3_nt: TGTGCCAGCAGTGTGAGGGCTGAGCAGTTCTTC; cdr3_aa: CASSVRAEQFF
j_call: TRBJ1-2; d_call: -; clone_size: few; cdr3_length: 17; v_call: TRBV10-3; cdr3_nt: TGTGCCATCAGTGACCCGGATCCTGTCAGGGCCAACTATGGCTACACCTTC; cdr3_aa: CAISDPDPVRANYGYTF
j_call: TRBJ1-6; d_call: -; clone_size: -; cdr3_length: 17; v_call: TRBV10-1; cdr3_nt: TGCGCCGTAGGGATACCGGGACTCTTATCGCATAATTCACCCCTCCACTTT; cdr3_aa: CAVGIPGLLSHNSPLHF
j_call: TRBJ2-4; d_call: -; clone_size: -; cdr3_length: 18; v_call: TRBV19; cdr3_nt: TGTGCCAGTAGTATAGCTAATTGGGCCAGCCGAGCCAAAAACATTCAGTACTTC; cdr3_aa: CASSIANWASRAKNIQYF
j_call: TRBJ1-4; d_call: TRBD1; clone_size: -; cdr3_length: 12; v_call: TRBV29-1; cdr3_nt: TGCAGCGTTACACAGGGGGCGGAAAAACTGTTTTTT; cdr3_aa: CSVTQGAEKLFF
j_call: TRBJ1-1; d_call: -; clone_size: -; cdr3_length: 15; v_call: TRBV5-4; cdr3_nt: TGTGCCAGCAGCCCGCAGGGCACAATGAACACTGAAGCTTTCTTT; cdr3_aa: CASSPQGTMNTEAFF
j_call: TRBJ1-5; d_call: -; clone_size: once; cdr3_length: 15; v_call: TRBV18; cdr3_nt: TGTGCCAGCTCACGGGAGGGCCATAGCAATCAGCCCCAGCATTTT; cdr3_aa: CASSREGHSNQPQHF
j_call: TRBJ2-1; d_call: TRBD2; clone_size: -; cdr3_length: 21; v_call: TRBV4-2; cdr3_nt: TGTGCCAGCAGCCAAGGAGGTCTAGCGGGGGACTTCCCCCCCCTCTACAATGAGCAGTTCTTC; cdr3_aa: CASSQGGLAGDFPPLYNEQFF
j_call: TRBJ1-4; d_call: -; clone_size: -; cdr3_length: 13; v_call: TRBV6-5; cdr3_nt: TGTGCCAGCAAAGGGGGGGGGAATGAAAAACTGTTTTTT; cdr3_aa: CASKGGGNEKLFF
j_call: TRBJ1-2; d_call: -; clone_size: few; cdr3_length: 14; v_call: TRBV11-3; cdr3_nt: TGTGCCAGCAGTAGGGAGGGACAACACTATGGCTACACCTTC; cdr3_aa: CASSREGQHYGYTF
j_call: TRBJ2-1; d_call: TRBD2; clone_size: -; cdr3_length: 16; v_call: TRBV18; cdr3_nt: TGTGCCAGCTCAATCGGACTAGCGGCGTCCTACAATGAGCAGTTCTTC; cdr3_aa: CASSIGLAASYNEQFF
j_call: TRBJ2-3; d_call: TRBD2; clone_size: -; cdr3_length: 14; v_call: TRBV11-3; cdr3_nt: TGTGCCAGCAAGAATAGCGGGAGGGCAGATACGCAGTATTTT; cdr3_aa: CASKNSGRADTQYF
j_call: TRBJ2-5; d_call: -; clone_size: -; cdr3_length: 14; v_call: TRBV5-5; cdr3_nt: TGTGCCAGCAGCTTGAGGCATGGGGGGGAGACCCAGTACTTC; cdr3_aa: CASSLRHGGETQYF
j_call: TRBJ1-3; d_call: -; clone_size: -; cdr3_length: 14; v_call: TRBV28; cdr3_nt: TGTGCCACCTGGGGCACCTACTCTGGAAACACCATATATTTT; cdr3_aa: CATWGTYSGNTIYF
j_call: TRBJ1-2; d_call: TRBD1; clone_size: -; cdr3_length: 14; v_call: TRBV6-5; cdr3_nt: TGTGCCAGCAGTTCAGACAGGGGGCGAAGTGGCTACACCTTC; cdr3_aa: CASSSDRGRSGYTF
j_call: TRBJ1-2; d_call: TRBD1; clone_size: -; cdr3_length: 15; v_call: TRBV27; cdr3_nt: TGTGCCAGCAGTTCTCCGGGACAGGGACGCTATGGCTACACCTTC; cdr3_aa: CASSSPGQGRYGYTF
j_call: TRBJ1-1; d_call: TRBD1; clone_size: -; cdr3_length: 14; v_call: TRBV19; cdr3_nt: TGTGCCAGTAGACCTCCGGGACAGACCTCTGAAGCTTTCTTT; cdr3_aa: CASRPPGQTSEAFF
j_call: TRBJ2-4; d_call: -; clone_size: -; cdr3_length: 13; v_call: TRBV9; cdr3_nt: TGTGCCAGCAGCGGAAAACTAGAAAACATTCAGTACTTC; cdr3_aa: CASSGKLENIQYF
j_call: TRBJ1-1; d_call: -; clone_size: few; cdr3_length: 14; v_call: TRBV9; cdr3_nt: TGTGCCAGCAGCGTCGAGGACAGATACACTGAAGCTTTCTTT; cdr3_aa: CASSVEDRYTEAFF
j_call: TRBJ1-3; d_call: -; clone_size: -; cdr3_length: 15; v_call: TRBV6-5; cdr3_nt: TGTGCCAGCAGTTACTCGTCGCAGGGAGGAAACACCATATATTTT; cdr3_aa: CASSYSSQGGNTIYF
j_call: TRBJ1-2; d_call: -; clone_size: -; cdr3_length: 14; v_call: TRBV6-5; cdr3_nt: TGTGCCAGCATCCCTAGGGCAGGGAGGTATGGCTACACCTTC; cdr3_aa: CASIPRAGRYGYTF
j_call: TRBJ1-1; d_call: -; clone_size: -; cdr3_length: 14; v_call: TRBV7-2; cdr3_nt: TGTGCCAGCAGCTTAGGGTACAGGGTCACTGAAGCTTTCTTT; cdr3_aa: CASSLGYRVTEAFF